The next 32 T cell receptor beta chains were all read from a single sample in a study of blood T cells in healthy people across ages. With a J-beta primer mix and a sample-barcoded 5' primer, a second PCR ran about 6 to 11 cycles. TCRdb reprocessed the 5' RACE reads with MiXCR, giving one entry per CDR3 protein. The sample shows 1.5 million to 2 million distinct CDR3 sequences, 49% of them seen only once. The sequenced material came from blood. These receptors were obtained from a middle-aged woman in good health.

V gene TRBV18 combines with J gene TRBJ1-2, with TRBD1 identical over 9 bases. This CDR3 contains 15 residues. With 2 bases clipped from V and 3 bases from J, the junction kept 4 bases outside the gene matches. Per the germline V gene, CDR1 is KGHSH and CDR2 is LQKENI. CDR3 residues: CASSPNRGPHYGYTF. The CDR3 DNA reads as TGTGCCAGCTCACCAAACAGGGGGCCGCACTATGGCTACACCTTC.

The chain couples TRBV3-1 to TRBJ1-1; D is uncertain. The V end was cut by 5 bases, the J end by 6 bases, with 10 bases between. This CDR3 comprises 12 residues. Germline-derived CDR1 and CDR2 are LGHDT and YNNKEL (reference sequence). CDR3 loop: CASSDVGPEAFF. DNA of the CDR3: TGTGCCAGCAGCGACGTTGGGCCTGAAGCTTTCTTT.

This clonotype appeared a few times. V gene TRBV7-9 combines with J gene TRBJ2-7, with no clear D. The CDR3 has 13 amino acids. The germline V gene has CDR1 SEHNR and CDR2 FQNEAQ (reference sequence). V was pared by 5 bases and J by 6 bases, with 14 bases between. The CDR3 protein is CASSVKGFGEQYF. The DNA of the CDR3 is TGTGCCAGCAGCGTAAAGGGTTTTGGCGAGCAGTACTTC.

Here the CDR3 reads CASSPTDAPGTQYF. The CDR3 DNA follows: TGTGCCAGCAGCCCGACTGACGCCCCAGGGACCCAGTACTTC. The chain couples TRBV7-2 to TRBJ2-7; D is ambiguous. The DNA end is more similar to TRBJ2-5, so the J call may be wrong. The CDR3 consists of 14 residues. Germline V gives CDR1 SGHTA, CDR2 FQGNSA.

The chain is built from TRBV11-2 and TRBJ2-3; D might be TRBD1 (6 bases). Trimming pared 3 bases from V and 3 bases from J, leaving 13 bases between. The germline gives CDR1 SGHAT, CDR2 FQNNGV. This CDR3 is built from 15 residues. The CDR3 protein is CASSFRGRGTDTQYF. In DNA, the CDR3 is TGTGCCAGCAGCTTTCGGGGCAGGGGAACAGATACGCAGTATTTT.

The CDR3 sequence: CASRLSRGGTDTQYF. The CDR3 DNA sequence: TGTGCCAGCAGGTTGTCGCGGGGGGGGACAGATACGCAGTATTTT. The chain has TRBV27 and TRBJ2-3, with 9 bases that match TRBD2. Per germline, CDR1 MNHEY and CDR2 SMNVEV (reference sequence). The CDR3 spans 15 residues. V lost 6 bases to trimming and J lost 3 bases; unmatched junction nucleotides: 7.

The V call is TRBV27, the J call TRBJ2-7, with 11 bases identical to TRBD1. In germline, CDR1 is MNHEY, CDR2 SMNVEV (reference sequence). The trim removed 4 bases at V and 3 bases at J, leaving 8 bases unmatched. The CDR3 sequence is 16 residues long. The CDR3 region has the DNA TGTGCCAGCAGTTCGACCAGGACAGGGGGCGGCTACGAGCAGTACTTC. It encodes CASSSTRTGGGYEQYF.

V gene TRBV27 combines with J gene TRBJ2-1; a possible D gene is TRBD2 (5 bases). V lost 3 bases and J 0 bases, leaving 15 bases between the germline ends. The CDR3 totals 17 residues. CDR1 is MNHEY, CDR2 SMNVEV, per germline (reference sequence). The CDR3 DNA is TGTGCCAGCAGTTTTGGGGAGCCACTTAGCTCCTACAATGAGCAGTTCTTC. It is translated as CASSFGEPLSSYNEQFF.

V is TRBV7-3 and J is TRBJ2-3; 10 bases line up with TRBD2. The V segment lost 4 bases and the J segment 10 bases; nucleotides outside the gene matches: 8. CDR3 length: 14 amino acids. Germline loops: CDR1 SGHTA, CDR2 FQGTGA. The CDR3 protein is CASSSSSGGAAQYF. The DNA for the CDR3 is TGTGCCAGCAGCTCGTCTAGCGGGGGTGCGGCGCAGTATTTT.

This clonotype turned up a few times. V gene TRBV28 combines with J gene TRBJ1-5, with a weak D call TRBD1 (5 bases). The germline V gene encodes CDR1 MDHEN and CDR2 SYDVKM. The CDR3 is made up of 13 amino acids. The V and J ends lost 3 bases and 4 bases respectively, with 7 bases between them. CDR3: CASSFPGNQPQHF. The CDR3 DNA follows: TGTGCCAGCAGTTTTCCAGGGAATCAGCCCCAGCATTTT.

The chain has TRBV5-1 and TRBJ2-7; 7 bases fit TRBD1. The germline V gene encodes CDR1 SGHRS and CDR2 YFSETQ. J gave up 9 bases and V 0 bases, and 9 bases lay outside the gene matches. The CDR3 covers 14 residues. As DNA, the CDR3 is TGCGCCAGCAGCTTGGGGACAGGTGTCCAATGGCAGTACTTC. Its protein product is CASSLGTGVQWQYF.

This clonotype has a handful of counts. The chain carries TRBV24-1 and TRBJ2-1; perhaps D is TRBD1 or TRBD2 (5 bases each). The CDR3 contains 16 residues. V was trimmed by 0 bases and J by 2 bases, leaving 10 bases between them. The germline gives CDR1 KGHDR, CDR2 SFDVKD. CDR3 in amino acids: CATSDLSGGPYNEQFF. CDR3 DNA sequence: TGTGCCACCAGTGATTTGAGTGGGGGTCCCTACAATGAGCAGTTCTTC.

This chain uses TRBV20-1 with TRBJ2-4; D may match TRBD1 or TRBD2 (5 bases each). Deletions cut 2 bases from V and 13 bases from J, with 18 bases between. This CDR3 spans 13 amino acids. Germline loops: CDR1 DFQATT, CDR2 SNEGSKA (reference sequence). The CDR3 nucleotides are TGCAGTGCTAGACCCGGGGCAGGGAAAGAGCAGTACTTC. It translates to CSARPGAGKEQYF.

The chain is built from TRBV24-1 and TRBJ2-5; 9 nucleotides match TRBD1. The CDR3 is made up of 19 amino acids. Per the germline V gene, CDR1 is KGHDR and CDR2 is SFDVKD. Trimming took 0 bases from V and 3 from J; bases not matched to a gene: 13. The CDR3 DNA follows: TGTGCCACCAGTGATTTGGGAGGTACAGGGGGCGCGGATGAAGAGACCCAGTACTTC. This sequence encodes CATSDLGGTGGADEETQYF.

This chain connects TRBV2 to TRBJ2-7; D gene uncertain. CDR3 length: 14 residues. Germline loops: CDR1 SNHLY, CDR2 FYNNEI. V was trimmed by 6 bases and J by 2 bases, leaving 14 bases between them. The chain's CDR3 is CASRGGRNTYEQYF. As DNA, the CDR3 is TGTGCCAGCAGGGGCGGACGGAACACCTACGAGCAGTACTTC.

The V gene is TRBV7-2, the J gene TRBJ1-1; D is undetermined. Germline CDR1 and CDR2: SGHTA and FQGNSA. V shed 2 bases and J shed 7 bases, with 11 bases lying between them. CDR3 length equals 13 residues. CDR3 loop: CASSLSPLGEAFF. The CDR3 DNA is TGTGCCAGCAGCTTAAGTCCCCTCGGTGAAGCTTTCTTT. The full variable domain, rest sourced from reference TRBV7-2 and TRBJ1-1, is GAGVSQSPSNKVTEKGKDVELRCDPISGHTALYWYRQSLGQGLEFLIYFQGNSAPDKSGLPSDRFSAERTGGSVSTLTIQRTQQEDSAVYLCASSLSPLGEAFFGQGTRLTVV.

The chain combines TRBV18 with TRBJ2-5, with TRBD1 identical over 12 bases. This CDR3 contains 17 residues. Germline CDR1 is KGHSH and CDR2 is LQKENI. V lost 3 bases to trimming and J lost 5 bases; unmatched junction nucleotides: 10. CDR3 in amino acids: CASSPKFRDRGLETQYF. As DNA, the CDR3 is TGTGCCAGCTCACCCAAATTCCGGGACAGGGGGCTCGAGACCCAGTACTTC.

V is TRBV20-1 and J is TRBJ1-2; TRBD1 might be the D (6 bases). This CDR3 comprises 12 residues. V was shortened by 7 bases and J by 8 bases, with 17 bases between the two germline ends. Germline CDR1 DFQATT, CDR2 SNEGSKA (reference sequence). CDR3 bases: TGCAGTGAGTTCGGGGGCAGACTAGGCTACACCTTC. Its translation is CSEFGGRLGYTF.

The chain links TRBV29-1 to TRBJ2-3; weak D call: TRBD1 (5 bases). The CDR3 runs 13 residues. CDR1 is SQVTM and CDR2 is ANQGSEA in the germline V gene. V gave up 7 bases and J gave up 6 bases, with 17 bases separating them. CDR3 protein: CSAGASGADTQYF. For the CDR3, the DNA is TGCAGCGCTGGAGCTTCTGGGGCGGATACGCAGTATTTT.

The chain couples TRBV21-1 to TRBJ1-1; TRBD1 is the table's D call, not checked against the DNA. TRBV21-1 is designated a pseudogene. The CDR3 runs 14 residues. The CDR3 DNA sequence: TGTGCCAGCAGCAAAAACAGGTTGAACACTGAAGCTTTCTTT. This encodes CASSKNRLNTEAFF.

CDR3 amino acids: CASSLAQTRGETQYF. CDR3 coding DNA: TGCGCCAGCAGCTTGGCTCAGACGCGTGGTGAGACCCAGTACTTC. The V and J genes are TRBV5-1 and TRBJ2-7; D call uncertain. The end of the DNA aligns better with TRBJ2-5, so the J call may be wrong. Germline values: CDR1 SGHRS, CDR2 YFSETQ. There are 15 residues in the CDR3.

This clonotype has just one count. The CDR3 here is CSARANRALTNEKLFF. The CDR3 nucleotides are TGCAGTGCTAGAGCTAACAGGGCGTTGACTAATGAAAAACTGTTTTTT. The rearrangement links TRBV20-1 to TRBJ1-4; perhaps TRBD1 as D (6 bases). V was pared by 1 base and J by 2 bases, with 14 bases between. The germline V gene encodes CDR1 DFQATT and CDR2 SNEGSKA (reference sequence). The CDR3 spans 16 residues.

V usage is TRBV12-3 or TRBV12-4 and J usage is TRBJ1-1; 9 bases match TRBD1. The CDR3 contains 14 residues. Unmatched junction bases numbered 6, after V lost 5 bases and J lost 5 bases. The CDR3 loop reads CASSMGQGITEAFF. The DNA of the CDR3 is TGTGCCAGCAGTATGGGACAGGGTATAACTGAAGCTTTCTTT.

The chain carries TRBV6-2 or TRBV6-3 and TRBJ1-2; perhaps TRBD1 as D (6 bases). The V end lost 5 bases, the J end lost 3 bases, and 10 bases lay between the germline ends. There are 13 residues in the CDR3. From germline, CDR1 is MNHEY and CDR2 SVGEGT. The CDR3 DNA sequence: TGTGCCAGCAGTGTTCCAGGGGACTATGGCTACACCTTC. Amino acid sequence: CASSVPGDYGYTF.

This chain joins TRBV6-5 and TRBJ2-7; 10 bases fit TRBD2. The closer fit of TRBJ2-5 to the DNA end suggests the J call may be wrong. CDR3 length: 16 residues. The germline gives CDR1 MNHEY, CDR2 SVGAGI. The CDR3 loop is CASSYSRSGGGETQYF. The CDR3 DNA follows: TGTGCCAGCAGTTACTCGAGGAGCGGGGGGGGAGAGACCCAGTACTTC.

This clonotype occurred a few times. This chain uses TRBV10-3 with TRBJ1-2; D remains unclear. The CDR3 covers 12 residues. Germline CDR1 reads ENHRY; CDR2 reads SYGVKD. Trimming stripped 6 bases from V and 5 bases from J, with 10 bases between. CDR3 region: CAISPADYGYTF. CDR3 DNA: TGTGCCATCAGCCCGGCGGATTATGGCTACACCTTC.

J is TRBJ2-7 and V is TRBV9; TRBD2 is a possible D gene (5 bases). Germline lookup yields CDR1 SGDLS and CDR2 YYNGEE. V was shortened by 0 bases and J by 3 bases, with 7 bases between the two germline ends. This CDR3 comprises 13 residues. The CDR3 spells CASSVGLIYEQYF. CDR3 DNA sequence: TGTGCCAGCAGCGTAGGACTAATCTACGAGCAGTACTTC.

This clonotype appeared a few times. The chain recombines TRBV7-2 with TRBJ2-6; D is ambiguous. Germline lookup yields CDR1 SGHTA and CDR2 FQGNSA. V lost 5 bases and J 5 bases, leaving 13 bases between the germline ends. This CDR3 is 15 amino acids long. CDR3 in DNA: TGTGCCAGCAGCCCTCGGATTGGTAGGGCCAACGTCCTGACTTTC. The encoded protein is CASSPRIGRANVLTF.

In this sample, this clonotype turned up once. V and J are TRBV5-1 and TRBJ2-1; tentative D call: TRBD2 (6 bases). Near its end, the DNA agrees better with TRBJ2-7, so the J call may be wrong. The V gene's germline CDR1 is SGHRS and CDR2 YFSETQ. CDR3 size: 15 residues. The CDR3 DNA is TGCGCCAGCAGCTTGAGGGCCGCGGGGTACAATGAGCAGTACTTC. Residues: CASSLRAAGYNEQYF.

This clonotype was recorded a few times. V usage is TRBV29-1 and J usage is TRBJ1-2, with D maybe TRBD1 (5 bases). CDR1 and CDR2 (germline): SQVTM, ANQGSEA. Trimming left V 0 bases short and J 1 base short, with 6 bases between. The CDR3 extends over 13 amino acids. The CDR3 loop is CSVEDQGNYGYTF. The CDR3 DNA reads TGCAGCGTTGAAGATCAGGGTAACTATGGCTACACCTTC. Together with reference TRBV29-1 and TRBJ1-2, the CDR3 gives the full variable domain: SAVISQKPSRDICQRGTSLTIQCQVDSQVTMMFWYRQQPGQSLTLIATANQGSEATYESGFVIDKFPISRPNLTFSTLTVSNMSPEDSSIYLCSVEDQGNYGYTFGSGTRLTVV.

CDR3 loop: CASTKEGHGYTF. DNA for the CDR3: TGTGCCAGTACGAAGGAGGGGCATGGCTACACCTTC. V is TRBV3-1 and J is TRBJ1-2; D perhaps matches TRBD1 (5 bases). V lost 9 bases and J lost 6, with 14 bases in between. The CDR3 loop spans 12 amino acids. Germline lookup yields CDR1 LGHDT and CDR2 YNNKEL (reference sequence).

Regarding this clonotype: Germline is not matched at one junction end, which may reflect a read error. The genes are TRBV7-2 and TRBJ2-5, with D unclear. CDR1 is SGHTA and CDR2 is FQGNSA in the germline V gene. The CDR3 length is 16 residues. The CDR3 spells CASSLGGRLKQGTQYF. The CDR3 DNA sequence: TGTGCCAGCAGCTTAGGTGGGCGACTGAAACAAGGGACCCAGTACTTC.